Shown below are 8 T cell receptor beta chains from a single sample sequenced in a study of cytomegalovirus exposure and HLA in healthy donors. The PCR had 60 Vbeta and 13 Jbeta primers. TCRdb keeps only in-frame clones here, not all; method: immunoSEQ multiplex PCR. The sample includes roughly 170,000 clones, about 82% of them seen just once. Sequencing was performed on PBMCs. The origin of the receptors is a female donor in good health and CMV-seronegative.

The V gene is TRBV7-8, the J gene TRBJ2-2, with 7 bases that match TRBD1. From germline, CDR1 is SGHVS and CDR2 FQNEAQ. The CDR3 totals 16 residues. The junction had 8 bases not matched to a gene; V was cut back by 5 bases and J by 2 bases. CDR3: CASSHGQAINTGELFF. The CDR3 bases are TGTGCCAGCAGCCACGGACAGGCGATAAACACCGGGGAGCTGTTTTTT.

In regard to this clone: Other nucleotide sequences from this sample produce the same CDR3. The V and J genes are TRBV30 and TRBJ2-2; perhaps TRBD1 as D (6 bases). The CDR3 is made up of 13 amino acids. Germline CDR1 reads GTSNPN; CDR2 reads SVGIG (reference sequence). Between the trimmed V and J ends, which lost 0 bases and 4 bases, there was a span of 6 bases. The CDR3 nucleotides read TGTGCCTGGAGTGTACAGGGCACCGGGGAGCTGTTTTTT. The encoded protein is CAWSVQGTGELFF.

The J gene is TRBJ1-4, the V gene TRBV28; 7 bases align to TRBD1. V was pared by 8 bases and J by 6 bases, with 3 bases of the junction left unmatched. The CDR3 sequence is 12 residues long. Per the germline V gene, CDR1 is MDHEN and CDR2 is SYDVKM. Written as DNA, the CDR3 is TGTGCCAGCGAGGGGGCGGATGAAAAACTGTTTTTT. Its protein is CASEGADEKLFF.

This chain connects TRBV29-1 to TRBJ1-2; D unresolved. This CDR3 contains 12 residues. The V end lost 4 bases, the J end lost 8 bases, and 14 bases lay between the germline ends. The germline V gene encodes CDR1 SQVTM and CDR2 ANQGSEA. The CDR3 nucleotides read TGCAGCGTTGTTGTGGCGTTGGGCGGCTACACCTTC. Its translation: CSVVVALGGYTF. The entire variable domain, with the rest obtained from reference TRBV29-1 and TRBJ1-2, is as follows: SAVISQKPSRDICQRGTSLTIQCQVDSQVTMMFWYRQQPGQSLTLIATANQGSEATYESGFVIDKFPISRPNLTFSTLTVSNMSPEDSSIYLCSVVVALGGYTFGSGTRLTVV.

The chain employs TRBV19 and TRBJ2-1; D perhaps matches TRBD2 (5 bases). CDR1 and CDR2 from the germline V gene are LNHDA and SQIVND (reference sequence). This CDR3 comprises 14 residues. Trimming left V 3 bases short and J 7 bases short, with 13 bases between. CDR3 nucleotides: TGTGCCAGTAGTATTTCCGGGATCGCTAATGAGCAGTTCTTC. This sequence encodes CASSISGIANEQFF.

Points on this clone: The junction differs from germline at one of its ends, possibly a read error. The chain is built from TRBV28 and TRBJ2-6; possible D gene TRBD1, 6 bases. Germline V gene sequence: CDR1 MDHEN, CDR2 SYDVKM. The CDR3 spans 15 residues. The CDR3 region has the DNA TGTGCCAGCAGGACAGGATCCGCTGGGGCCAACGGCCTGACTTTC. Translated, it gives CASRTGSAGANGLTF.

The chain carries TRBV7-9 and TRBJ2-4; TRBD1 matches at 7 bases. The CDR3 has 15 residues. CDR1 is SEHNR, CDR2 FQNEAQ, per germline (reference sequence). V lost 3 bases and J lost 1; bases outside the gene matches: 3. The CDR3 loop is CASSLMTGAKNIQYF. The CDR3 DNA reads TGTGCCAGCAGCTTGATGACAGGGGCCAAAAACATTCAGTACTTC.

This clone was found a few times. At one end, the junction sequence differs from germline, possibly due to a read error. The chain carries TRBV6-4 and TRBJ2-2, with D tentatively TRBD2 (5 bases). This CDR3 has 13 residues. Germline lookup yields CDR1 MRHNA and CDR2 SNTAGT. CDR3 nucleotide sequence: TGTGCCAGCAGCGACTACATCACCGGGGAGCTGTTTTTT. It codes for CASSDYITGELFF.